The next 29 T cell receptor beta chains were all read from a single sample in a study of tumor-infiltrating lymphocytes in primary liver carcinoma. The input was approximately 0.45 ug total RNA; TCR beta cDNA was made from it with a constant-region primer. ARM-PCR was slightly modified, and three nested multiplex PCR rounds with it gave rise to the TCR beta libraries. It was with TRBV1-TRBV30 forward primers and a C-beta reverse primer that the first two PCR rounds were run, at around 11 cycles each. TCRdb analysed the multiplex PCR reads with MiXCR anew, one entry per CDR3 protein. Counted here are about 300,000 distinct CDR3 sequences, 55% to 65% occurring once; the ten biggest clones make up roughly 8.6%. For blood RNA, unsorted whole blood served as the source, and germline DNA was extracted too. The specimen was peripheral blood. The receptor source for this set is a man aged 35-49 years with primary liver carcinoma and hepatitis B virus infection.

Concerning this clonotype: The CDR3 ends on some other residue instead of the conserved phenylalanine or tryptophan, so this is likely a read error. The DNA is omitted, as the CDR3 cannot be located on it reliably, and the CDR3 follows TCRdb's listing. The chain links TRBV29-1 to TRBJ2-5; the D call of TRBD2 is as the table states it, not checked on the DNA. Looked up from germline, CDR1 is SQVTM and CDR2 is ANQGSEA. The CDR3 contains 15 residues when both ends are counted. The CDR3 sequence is CSAGTSGSSRETRYL.

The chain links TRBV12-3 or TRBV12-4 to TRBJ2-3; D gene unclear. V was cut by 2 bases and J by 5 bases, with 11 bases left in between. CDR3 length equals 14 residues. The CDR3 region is CASSLSARRDTQYF. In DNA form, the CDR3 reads TGTGCCAGCAGTTTATCGGCGCGTAGAGATACGCAGTATTTT.

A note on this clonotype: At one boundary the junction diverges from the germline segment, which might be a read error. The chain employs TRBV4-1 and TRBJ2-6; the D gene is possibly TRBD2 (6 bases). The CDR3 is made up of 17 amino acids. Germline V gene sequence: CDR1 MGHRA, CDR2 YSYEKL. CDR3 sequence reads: CASSQEGRGSGANVLTF. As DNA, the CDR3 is TGCGCCAGCAGTCAAGAGGGACGGGGGTCTGGGGCCAACGTCCTGACTTTC.

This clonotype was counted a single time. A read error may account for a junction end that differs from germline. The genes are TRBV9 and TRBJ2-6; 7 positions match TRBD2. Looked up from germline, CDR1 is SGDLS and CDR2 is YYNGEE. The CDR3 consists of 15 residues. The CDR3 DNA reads TGTGCCAGCAGCCCGAGCGGGGCTGGGGCCAAGGTCCTGACTTTC. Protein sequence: CASSPSGAGAKVLTF.

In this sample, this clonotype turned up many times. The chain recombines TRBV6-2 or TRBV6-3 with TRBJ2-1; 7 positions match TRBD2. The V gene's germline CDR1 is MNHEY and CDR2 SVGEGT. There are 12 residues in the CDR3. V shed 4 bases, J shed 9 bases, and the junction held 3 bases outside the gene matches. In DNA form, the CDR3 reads TGTGCCAGCAGTTGGTGGGAGGGTGAGCAGTTCTTC. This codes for CASSWWEGEQFF.

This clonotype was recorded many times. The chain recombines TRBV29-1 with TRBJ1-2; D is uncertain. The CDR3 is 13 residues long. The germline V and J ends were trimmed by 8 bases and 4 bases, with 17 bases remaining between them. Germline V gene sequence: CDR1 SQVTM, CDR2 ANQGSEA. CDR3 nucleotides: TGCAGCACGCATTCGAGGGTTGGCTATGGCTACACCTTC. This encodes CSTHSRVGYGYTF.

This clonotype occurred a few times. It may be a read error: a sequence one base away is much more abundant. The CDR3 is CASGLLTPGPNTGELFF. The CDR3 region has the DNA TGCGCCAGCGGCCTCCTCACCCCAGGTCCGAACACCGGGGAGCTGTTTTTT. The rearrangement links TRBV4-3 to TRBJ2-2; D uncertain. Trimming took off 8 bases at V and 0 bases at J, with 19 bases between the two ends. Germline CDR1 and CDR2: LGHNA and YSLEER. This CDR3 has 17 amino acids.

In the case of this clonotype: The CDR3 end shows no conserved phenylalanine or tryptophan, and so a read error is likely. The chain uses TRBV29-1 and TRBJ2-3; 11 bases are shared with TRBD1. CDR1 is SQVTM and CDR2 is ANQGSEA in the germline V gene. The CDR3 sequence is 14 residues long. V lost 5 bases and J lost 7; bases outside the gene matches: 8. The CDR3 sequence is CSVTDGQGAHTQYY. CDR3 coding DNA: TGCAGCGTTACTGACGGACAGGGGGCACATACGCAGTATTAT.

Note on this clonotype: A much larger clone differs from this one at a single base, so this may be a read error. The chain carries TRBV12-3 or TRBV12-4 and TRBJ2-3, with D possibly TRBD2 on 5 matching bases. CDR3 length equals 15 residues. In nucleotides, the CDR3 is TGTCCCAGCAGTTTATGGGAGACAAGGAGAGATACGCAGTATTTT. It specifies CPSSLWETRRDTQYF.

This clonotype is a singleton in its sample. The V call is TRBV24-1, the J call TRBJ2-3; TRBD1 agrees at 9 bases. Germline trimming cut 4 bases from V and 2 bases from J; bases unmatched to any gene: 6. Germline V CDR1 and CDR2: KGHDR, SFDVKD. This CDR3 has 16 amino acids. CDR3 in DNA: TGTGCCACCAGTGACCTCCGGGACAGGGACACAGATACGCAGTATTTT. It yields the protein CATSDLRDRDTDTQYF.

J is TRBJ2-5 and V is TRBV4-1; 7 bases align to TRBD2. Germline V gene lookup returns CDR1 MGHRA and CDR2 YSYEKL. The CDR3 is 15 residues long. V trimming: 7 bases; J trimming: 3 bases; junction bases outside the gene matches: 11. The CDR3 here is CASTTQSGGEETQYF. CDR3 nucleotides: TGCGCCAGCACCACACAATCGGGAGGCGAAGAGACCCAGTACTTC.

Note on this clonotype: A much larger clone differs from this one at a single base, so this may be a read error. The CDR3 region is CASSQGGSGRVYNEQFF. CDR3 sequence (DNA): TGTGCCAGCAGCCAAGGAGGGAGCGGGAGAGTGTACAATGAGCAGTTCTTC. The rearrangement uses TRBV4-2 and TRBJ2-1, with TRBD2 identical over 8 bases. V dropped 1 base and J dropped 4; count of bases not matched to a gene: 9. Germline loops: CDR1 LGHNA, CDR2 YNFKEQ. This CDR3 contains 17 residues.

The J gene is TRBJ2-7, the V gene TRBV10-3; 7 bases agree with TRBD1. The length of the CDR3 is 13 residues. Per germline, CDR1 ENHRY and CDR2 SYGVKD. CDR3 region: CVMRAQGTHEQYF. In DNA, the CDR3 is TGTGTCATGAGGGCACAGGGGACCCACGAGCAGTACTTC.

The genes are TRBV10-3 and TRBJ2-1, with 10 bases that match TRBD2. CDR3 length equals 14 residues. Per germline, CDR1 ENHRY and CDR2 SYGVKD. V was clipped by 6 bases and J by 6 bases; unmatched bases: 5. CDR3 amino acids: CAISGTSEVNEQFF. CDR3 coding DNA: TGTGCCATCAGCGGGACTAGCGAGGTCAATGAGCAGTTCTTC.

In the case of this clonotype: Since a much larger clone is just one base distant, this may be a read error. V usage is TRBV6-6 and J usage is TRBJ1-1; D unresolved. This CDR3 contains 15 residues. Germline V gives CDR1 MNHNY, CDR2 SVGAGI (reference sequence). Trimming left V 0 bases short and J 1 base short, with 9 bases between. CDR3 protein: CASSYSPRKNTEAFF. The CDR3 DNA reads TGTGCCAGCAGTTACTCCCCCCGGAAGAACACTGAAGCTTTCTTT.

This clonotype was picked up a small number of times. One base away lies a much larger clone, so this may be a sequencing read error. CDR3 bases: TGTGCCAGCAGGGACAGGTACGAGCAGTACTTC. Protein: CASRDRYEQYF. J is TRBJ2-7 and V is TRBV28, with 7 nucleotides matching TRBD1. The CDR3 loop spans 11 amino acids. Germline V gene lookup returns CDR1 MDHEN and CDR2 SYDVKM. The V segment lost 6 bases and the J segment 4 bases; nucleotides outside the gene matches: 0. Based on the CDR3 plus reference TRBV28 and TRBJ2-7, the full variable domain is DVKVTQSSRYLVKRTGEKVFLECVQDMDHENMFWYRQDPGLGLRLIYFSYDVKMKEKGDIPEGYSVSREKKERFSLILESASTNQTSMYLCASRDRYEQYFGPGTRLTVT.

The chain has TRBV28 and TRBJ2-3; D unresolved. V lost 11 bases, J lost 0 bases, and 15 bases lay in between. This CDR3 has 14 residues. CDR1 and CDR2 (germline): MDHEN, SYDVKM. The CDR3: CACTLGPSTDTQYF. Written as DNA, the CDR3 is TGTGCCTGCACCCTGGGTCCCAGCACAGATACGCAGTATTTT.

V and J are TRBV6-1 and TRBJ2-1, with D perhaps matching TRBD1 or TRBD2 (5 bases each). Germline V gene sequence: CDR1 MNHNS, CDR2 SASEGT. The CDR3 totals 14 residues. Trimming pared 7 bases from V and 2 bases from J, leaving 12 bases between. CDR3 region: CASKTWDAYNEQFF. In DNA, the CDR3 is TGTGCCAGCAAAACATGGGACGCCTACAATGAGCAGTTCTTC.

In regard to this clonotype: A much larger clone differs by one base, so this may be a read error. The chain's CDR3 is CSVVGLYYEQYF. DNA for the CDR3: TGCAGCGTTGTGGGACTGTACTACGAGCAGTACTTC. This chain joins TRBV29-1 and TRBJ2-7; TRBD2 is a possible D gene (6 bases). Trimming left V 4 bases short and J 3 bases short, with 10 bases between. This CDR3 is built from 12 residues. Per the germline V gene, CDR1 is SQVTM and CDR2 is ANQGSEA.

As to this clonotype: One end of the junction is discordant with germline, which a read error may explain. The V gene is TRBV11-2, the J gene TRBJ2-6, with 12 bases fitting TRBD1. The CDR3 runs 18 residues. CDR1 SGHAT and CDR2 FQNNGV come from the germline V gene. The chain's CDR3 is CASSLGTGGSSGASVLTF. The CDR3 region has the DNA TGTGCCAGCAGTTTAGGGACAGGGGGCTCCTCTGGGGCCAGCGTCCTGACTTTC.

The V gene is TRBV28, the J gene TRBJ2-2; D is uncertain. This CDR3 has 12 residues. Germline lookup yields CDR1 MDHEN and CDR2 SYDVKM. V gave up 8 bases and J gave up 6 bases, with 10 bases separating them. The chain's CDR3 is CASGDTPGELFF. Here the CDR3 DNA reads TGTGCCAGCGGAGACACGCCCGGGGAGCTGTTTTTT.

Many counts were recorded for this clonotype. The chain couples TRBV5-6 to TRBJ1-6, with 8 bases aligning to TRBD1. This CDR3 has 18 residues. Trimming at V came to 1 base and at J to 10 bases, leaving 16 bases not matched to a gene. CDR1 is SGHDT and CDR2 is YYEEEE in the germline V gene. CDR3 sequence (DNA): TGTGCCAGCAGCTTGAAGGGGACAGGTTTAAACGGGGGATCACCCCTCCACTTT. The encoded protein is CASSLKGTGLNGGSPLHF.

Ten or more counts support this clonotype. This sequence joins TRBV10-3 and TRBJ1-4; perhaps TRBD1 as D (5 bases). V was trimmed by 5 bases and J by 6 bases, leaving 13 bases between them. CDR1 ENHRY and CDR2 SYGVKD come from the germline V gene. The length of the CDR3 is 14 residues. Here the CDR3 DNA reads TGTGCCATCAGTCAGACAGCGGGTGATGAAAAACTGTTTTTT. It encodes CAISQTAGDEKLFF.

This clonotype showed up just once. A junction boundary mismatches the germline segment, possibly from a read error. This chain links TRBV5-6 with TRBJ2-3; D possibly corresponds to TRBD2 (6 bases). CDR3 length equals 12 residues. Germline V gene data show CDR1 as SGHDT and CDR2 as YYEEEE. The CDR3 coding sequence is TGTGCCAGCAGCTTATTAGCGGATACGCAGTGTTTT. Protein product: CASSLLADTQCF.

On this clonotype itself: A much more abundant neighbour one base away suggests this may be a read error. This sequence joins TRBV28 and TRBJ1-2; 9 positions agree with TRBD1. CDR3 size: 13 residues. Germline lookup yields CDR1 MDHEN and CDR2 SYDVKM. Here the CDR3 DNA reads TGTGCCAGCACTTTACAGGGGGCGCGTGGCTACACCTTC. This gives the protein CASTLQGARGYTF.

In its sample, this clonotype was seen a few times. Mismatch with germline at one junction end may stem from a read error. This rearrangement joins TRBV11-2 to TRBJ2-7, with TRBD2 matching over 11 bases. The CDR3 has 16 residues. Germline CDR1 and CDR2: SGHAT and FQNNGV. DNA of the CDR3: TGTGCCATCAGCTTTCCCCCTGGGACTAGCGGTGACGAGCAGTACTTC. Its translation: CAISFPPGTSGDEQYF.

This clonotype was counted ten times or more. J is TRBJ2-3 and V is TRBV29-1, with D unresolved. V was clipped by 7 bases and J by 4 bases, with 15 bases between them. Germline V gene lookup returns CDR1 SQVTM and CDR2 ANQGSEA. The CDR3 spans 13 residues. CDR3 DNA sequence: TGCAGCGCCGGGTGGGGTAGCCCAGATACGCAGTATTTT. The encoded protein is CSAGWGSPDTQYF.

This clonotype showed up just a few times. The CDR3 loop reads CATSDGVSYTF. The CDR3 region has the DNA TGTGCCACCAGTGATGGAGTAAGCTACACCTTC. The chain is built from TRBV24-1 and TRBJ1-2, with D hard to call. The V gene lost 3 bases and the J gene lost 9 bases, with 7 bases spanning the gap. The CDR3 is made up of 11 amino acids. CDR1 is KGHDR, CDR2 SFDVKD, per germline.

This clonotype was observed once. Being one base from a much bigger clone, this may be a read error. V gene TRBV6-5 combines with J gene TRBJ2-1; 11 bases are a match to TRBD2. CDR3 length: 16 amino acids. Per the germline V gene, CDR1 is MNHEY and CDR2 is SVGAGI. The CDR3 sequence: CASRGLAARTDNEQSF. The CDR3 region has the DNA TGTGCCAGCAGGGGACTAGCGGCAAGAACCGACAATGAGCAGTCCTTC.